This record concerns one T cell receptor beta chain sequence. Its antigen is currently unknown. The sample belongs to a study of cytomegalovirus exposure and HLA in healthy donors. Study-level points and caveats: Looking again later, the authors saw that most CMV-associated TCR beta chains seemed HLA-restricted.

This CDR3 comprises 15 residues. The junction had 10 bases not matched to a gene; V was cut back by 3 bases and J by 6 bases. CDR1 is SGDLS and CDR2 is YYNGEE in the germline V gene. This PCR relied on a set of 60 Vbeta primers and 13 Jbeta primers. Using immunoSEQ multiplex PCR, the repertoire was profiled, and TCRdb retains in-frame clones only, with some absent. The table records about 150,000 clones, more than 70% of them present only once. This chain joins TRBV9 and TRBJ1-1, with TRBD1 matching over 8 bases. The TCR comes from a man younger than 35 in good health and CMV-seropositive. Sequences were obtained from PBMCs. DNA for the CDR3: TGTGCCAGCAGCGCTACGGGACAGGATTTGTCTGAAGCTTTCTTT. It yields the protein CASSATGQDLSEAFF.